This entry concerns a single T cell receptor beta chain. Its target is not known. This record comes from a study of cytomegalovirus exposure and HLA in healthy donors. PCR employed 60 Vbeta and 13 Jbeta primers. Profiled with immunoSEQ multiplex PCR; TCRdb holds only in-frame clones, not every one. The repertoire holds fewer than 150,000 clones, with about 80% as singletons. Study-wide results and caveats: Some public TCRs appeared in many individuals, while most sequences were rare. Donor immune exposure was known only as CMV serostatus. Researchers reportedly found TCR beta sequences accurately predicted most subjects' HLA-A and HLA-B alleles.

The TCR was taken from a male donor in good health and CMV-seronegative. Sequenced sample: PBMCs.

This CDR3 reads CASSSGDTEAFF. DNA for the CDR3: TGTGCCAGCAGCTCAGGGGACACTGAAGCTTTCTTT. The rearrangement uses TRBV5-4 and TRBJ1-1; TRBD1 might be the D (6 bases). Germline V CDR1 and CDR2: SGHNT, YYREEE (reference sequence). V gave up 3 bases and J gave up 3 bases, with 6 bases separating them. There are 12 residues in the CDR3. Variable domain in full (rest from reference TRBV5-4 and TRBJ1-1): ETGVTQSPTHLIKTRGQQVTLRCSSQSGHNTVSWYQQALGQGPQFIFQYYREEENGRGNFPPRFSGLQFPNYSSELNVNALELDDSALYLCASSSGDTEAFFGQGTRLTVV.